This T cell receptor (beta chain) is drawn from a study of blood T cell repertoires in COVID-19. The table came from immunoSEQ multiplex PCR; TCRdb's copy has only in-frame clones and leaves some out. The data contain 170,000 or so clones, roughly 87% of them singletons. The CDR3 loop spans 17 amino acids. Per germline, CDR1 SGHTA and CDR2 FQGNSA. The J segment lost 6 bases and the V segment lost 5 bases, leaving 17 bases of the junction unmatched. The sample taken for sequencing was PBMCs or T cells enriched from blood (not recorded which). V is TRBV7-2 and J is TRBJ2-7; 9 nucleotides line up with TRBD2. The origin of this receptor is a woman between 50 and 59 years old who had recovered from COVID-19. CDR3 DNA sequence: TGTGCCAGCAGCCCCGCCGGACTAGCGCAAAAAAAGGGCGAGCAGTACTTC. Protein product: CASSPAGLAQKKGEQYF.